This entry lists 18 T cell receptor beta chains sequenced from one sample in a study of cytomegalovirus exposure and HLA in healthy donors. The assay was immunoSEQ multiplex PCR, and TCRdb's table has in-frame clones only and misses some. The sample consists of roughly 250,000 clones, about 90% of them appearing once. Sequencing was done on a sample of PBMCs. The receptors were gathered from a young woman in good health and CMV-seropositive.

This sequence joins TRBV28 and TRBJ1-2, with 8 bases lining up with TRBD1. This CDR3 has 14 residues. V lost 3 bases, J lost 3 bases, and 3 bases stayed unmatched. Per the germline V gene, CDR1 is MDHEN and CDR2 is SYDVKM. DNA of the CDR3: TGTGCCAGCAGTTTCCAGGGGGCTGACTATGGCTACACCTTC. This encodes CASSFQGADYGYTF.

The chain employs TRBV5-1 and TRBJ2-1, with 8 positions matching TRBD2. Unmatched junction bases numbered 3, after V lost 6 bases and J lost 4 bases. Germline CDR1 reads SGHRS; CDR2 reads YFSETQ. CDR3 length: 13 residues. The CDR3: CASIPSGYNEQFF. CDR3 nucleotides: TGCGCCAGCATCCCTAGCGGGTACAATGAGCAGTTCTTC.

This chain links TRBV18 with TRBJ2-7, with TRBD1 matching 9 bases. The J segment lost 6 bases and the V segment lost 6 bases, leaving 6 bases of the junction unmatched. CDR1 KGHSH and CDR2 LQKENI come from the germline V gene. This CDR3 region has 13 residues. The CDR3 DNA follows: TGTGCCAGCTCTTGGGACAGGGAGGGCGAGCAGTACTTC. Protein: CASSWDREGEQYF.

This chain connects TRBV27 to TRBJ2-3; TRBD2 is a possible D gene (6 bases). The CDR3 extends over 15 amino acids. The V and J ends lost 8 bases and 0 bases respectively, with 15 bases between them. Germline values: CDR1 MNHEY, CDR2 SMNVEV (reference sequence). DNA of the CDR3: TGTGCCAGCCATGACCGGGACTCCAGCACAGATACGCAGTATTTT. Its protein is CASHDRDSSTDTQYF.

The rearrangement uses TRBV9 and TRBJ1-1; 11 bases are shared with TRBD1. J was trimmed by 5 bases and V by 3 bases; bases with no gene match: 6. The CDR3 has 15 residues. Looked up from germline, CDR1 is SGDLS and CDR2 is YYNGEE. The CDR3 reads CASSAGDRGRTEAFF. For the CDR3, the DNA is TGTGCCAGCAGCGCCGGGGACAGGGGGAGGACTGAAGCTTTCTTT.

The rearrangement uses TRBV7-6 and TRBJ2-5; D might be TRBD1 (7 bases). Trimming removed 5 bases at V and 4 bases at J, with 17 bases between. The CDR3 runs 15 residues. In germline, CDR1 is SGHVS, CDR2 FNYEAQ. CDR3: CASSSDREVRETQYF. The CDR3 DNA is TGTGCCAGCAGCAGCGACAGGGAGGTACGAGAGACCCAGTACTTC.

The CDR3 protein is CASSGTSGVSYEQYF. The CDR3 DNA follows: TGTGCCAGCAGCGGGACTAGCGGAGTTTCCTACGAGCAGTACTTC. V and J are TRBV27 and TRBJ2-7; 11 nucleotides match TRBD2. This CDR3 contains 15 residues. Germline loops: CDR1 MNHEY, CDR2 SMNVEV (reference sequence). The V segment lost 6 bases and the J segment 1 base; nucleotides outside the gene matches: 5.

V gene TRBV10-3 combines with J gene TRBJ1-1, with TRBD1 matching 9 bases. The CDR3 has 14 residues. Trimming removed 6 bases from V and 1 base from J; junction bases left unmatched: 3. From germline, CDR1 is ENHRY and CDR2 SYGVKD. The CDR3 bases are TGTGCCATCAGACAGGGACAGGGGAACACTGAAGCTTTCTTT. It specifies CAIRQGQGNTEAFF.

The V call is TRBV29-1, the J call TRBJ2-2, with TRBD2 matching over 7 bases. Germline V gene data show CDR1 as SQVTM and CDR2 as ANQGSEA. The CDR3 runs 12 residues. J gave up 4 bases and V 7 bases, and 3 bases lay outside the gene matches. CDR3 nucleotides: TGCAGCGGGGGGAGGGGCACCGGGGAGCTGTTTTTT. This encodes CSGGRGTGELFF.

The V and J genes are TRBV15 and TRBJ2-7; TRBD1 is a possible D gene (5 bases). This CDR3 comprises 11 residues. Between the trimmed V and J ends, which lost 4 bases and 4 bases, there was a span of 5 bases. Germline assignment: CDR1 LNHNV and CDR2 YYDKDF (reference sequence). The chain's CDR3 is CATSTGYEQYF. CDR3 DNA sequence: TGTGCCACCAGCACAGGGTACGAGCAGTACTTC.

The CDR3 coding sequence is TGTGCCAGCAGTTTATGGTCAGGGGGCGAGGAGGAGACCCAGTACTTC. It yields the protein CASSLWSGGEEETQYF. The chain couples TRBV28 to TRBJ2-5, with TRBD1 matching 8 bases. Germline V gene lookup returns CDR1 MDHEN and CDR2 SYDVKM. The CDR3 consists of 16 residues. Trimming cost V 0 bases and J 5 bases; bases outside gene matches: 8.

The chain joins TRBV7-3 to TRBJ2-2, with 12 bases that match TRBD2. The CDR3 length is 17 residues. In germline, CDR1 is SGHTA, CDR2 FQGTGA. V trimming: 5 bases; J trimming: 6 bases; junction bases outside the gene matches: 10. In DNA, the CDR3 is TGTGCCAGCAGCCCCCGGGCCGGGACTAGCGGGCCCGGGGAGCTGTTTTTT. It is translated as CASSPRAGTSGPGELFF.

The chain employs TRBV5-1 and TRBJ2-2; D might be TRBD1 (6 bases). Trimming removed 2 bases at V and 4 bases at J, with 12 bases between. The CDR3 is 15 amino acids. Germline-derived CDR1 and CDR2 are SGHRS and YFSETQ. CDR3 coding DNA: TGCGCCAGCAGCTTCCAAGGACAGCTCACCGGGGAGCTGTTTTTT. Protein: CASSFQGQLTGELFF.

The chain joins TRBV5-6 to TRBJ1-1, with 9 bases identical to TRBD1. The V segment lost 6 bases and the J segment 2 bases; nucleotides outside the gene matches: 2. The CDR3 sequence is 13 residues long. Germline V gene data show CDR1 as SGHDT and CDR2 as YYEEEE. CDR3 in DNA: TGTGCCAGCATGACAGGGGGTAACACTGAAGCTTTCTTT. Protein product: CASMTGGNTEAFF.

The CDR3: CSVVGQGGSYNEQFF. CDR3 nucleotides: TGCAGCGTTGTTGGGCAGGGCGGCTCCTACAATGAGCAGTTCTTC. The chain is built from TRBV29-1 and TRBJ2-1, with D possibly TRBD1 on 5 matching bases. CDR3 length: 15 amino acids. CDR1 and CDR2 from the germline V gene are SQVTM and ANQGSEA. V was trimmed by 4 bases and J by 0 bases, leaving 13 bases between them.

J is TRBJ1-5 and V is TRBV29-1; D is possibly TRBD1 (5 bases). Looked up from germline, CDR1 is SQVTM and CDR2 is ANQGSEA. Trimming stripped 4 bases from V and 1 base from J, with 14 bases between. The CDR3 runs to 15 residues. The CDR3 is CSVGWGGSSNQPQHF. The CDR3 coding sequence is TGCAGCGTTGGGTGGGGGGGATCAAGCAATCAGCCCCAGCATTTT. Full variable domain (missing parts from reference TRBV29-1 and TRBJ1-5): SAVISQKPSRDICQRGTSLTIQCQVDSQVTMMFWYRQQPGQSLTLIATANQGSEATYESGFVIDKFPISRPNLTFSTLTVSNMSPEDSSIYLCSVGWGGSSNQPQHFGDGTRLSIL.

This chain links TRBV6-1 with TRBJ2-1, with 7 bases matching TRBD1. CDR1 is MNHNS, CDR2 SASEGT, per germline. CDR3 size: 14 residues. The trim removed 6 bases at V and 13 bases at J, leaving 15 bases unmatched. CDR3 in amino acids: CASSLGGGWGLQFF. The DNA of the CDR3 is TGTGCCAGCAGCCTAGGGGGCGGTTGGGGATTACAGTTCTTC.

The J gene is TRBJ2-1, the V gene TRBV29-1, with TRBD2 identical over 16 bases. This CDR3 has 14 residues. The germline V gene has CDR1 SQVTM and CDR2 ANQGSEA. J gave up 16 bases and V 7 bases, and 13 bases lay outside the gene matches. The CDR3 DNA reads as TGCAGCGCCCAAATGGGACTAGCGGGAGGGAGGGTTTTCTTC. Its translation: CSAQMGLAGGRVFF.